This TCR beta chain was obtained from a study of blood T cell repertoires in COVID-19. Study overall: The study drew acute and convalescent COVID-19 samples from the United States, Italy and Spain. The analysed material was cDNA or gDNA that came from T cells, B-cell-depleted T cells, or PBMCs.

The Seattle patients joined while their infection was active and were tracked longitudinally afterward. The CDR3 sequence is 14 residues long. Trimming removed 3 bases at V and 4 bases at J, with 13 bases between. The germline V gene has CDR1 SGHRS and CDR2 YFSETQ. This clone has just a few counts. Using immunoSEQ multiplex PCR, the repertoire was profiled, and TCRdb retains in-frame clones only, with some absent. The sample consists of 150,000 to 170,000 clones, roughly 81% of them appearing once. Sequencing was done on a sample of peripheral blood. The chain recombines TRBV5-1 with TRBJ1-2; the D gene is possibly TRBD1 (5 bases). The receptor comes from an older woman with COVID-19, enrolled during active disease. CDR3 sequence: CASSSSGVSYGYTF. CDR3 coding DNA: TGCGCCAGCAGCTCGTCGGGGGTAAGCTATGGCTACACCTTC.